Described below is a single T cell receptor (beta chain) sequence and its context. These data are taken from a study of T-cell memory formation after mild COVID-19. In TCRdb, the 5' RACE reads were re-called with MiXCR into one record per CDR3 protein. The sample carries 200,000 to 250,000 distinct CDR3 sequences, about 9.2% recorded once. Germline V lookup: CDR1 SGHNT, CDR2 YYREEE (reference sequence). Trimming removed 1 base from V and 4 bases from J, with 10 bases in between. CDR3 size: 14 residues. The chain couples TRBV5-4 to TRBJ2-3; D uncertain. The source material was PBMCs or a T cell subset sorted from them (not recorded which). The clonotype originates from a man aged 18 to 29 who had mild COVID-19 (a few samples of this study predate the infection). Cell type and time point are not known. CDR3 nucleotides: TGTGCCAGCAGCTTGCCCCGAGGCCCAGATACGCAGTATTTT. This sequence encodes CASSLPRGPDTQYF.